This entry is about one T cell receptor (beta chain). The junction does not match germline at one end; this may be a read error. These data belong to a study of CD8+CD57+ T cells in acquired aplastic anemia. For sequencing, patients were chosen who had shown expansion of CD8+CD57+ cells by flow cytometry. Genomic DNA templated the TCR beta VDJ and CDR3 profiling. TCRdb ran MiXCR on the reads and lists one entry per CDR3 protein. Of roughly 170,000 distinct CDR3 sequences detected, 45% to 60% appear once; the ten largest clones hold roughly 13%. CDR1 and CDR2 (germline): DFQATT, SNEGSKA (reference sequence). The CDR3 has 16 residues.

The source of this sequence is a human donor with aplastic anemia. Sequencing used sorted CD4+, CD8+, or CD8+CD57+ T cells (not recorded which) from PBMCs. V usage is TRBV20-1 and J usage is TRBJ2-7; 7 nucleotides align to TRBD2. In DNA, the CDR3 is TGCAGTGCTAGAGGCCGGGGGGAGCTAAGCTCCTACGAGCAGTGCTTC. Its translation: CSARGRGELSSYEQCF.